This T cell receptor (beta chain) was sequenced for a study of T cell responses to AZD1222 COVID-19 vaccine. This table comes from immunoSEQ multiplex PCR, and its TCRdb copy is limited to in-frame clones, with some not included. The sample carries 130,000 or so clones, over 90% recorded once. The TCR comes from an adult in good health. The sample here was peripheral blood, taken on day 0 of MenACWY control vaccination.

This CDR3 is CASSSAGTGTDYEQYF. For the CDR3, the DNA is TGTGCCAGCAGTTCTGCTGGGACAGGCACTGACTACGAGCAGTACTTC. The V gene is TRBV28, the J gene TRBJ2-7, with TRBD1 matching over 8 bases. Per germline, CDR1 MDHEN and CDR2 SYDVKM. The CDR3 consists of 16 residues. V gave up 4 bases and J gave up 3 bases; unmatched junction bases: 11.